This record looks at one TCR beta chain sequence and its context. Its antigen is not known. This entry is derived from a study of OX40 agonist ivuxolimab in advanced cancers. Across the study: Prior checkpoint blockade (anti-PD-1, anti-PD-L1 or anti-CTLA-4) was permitted; approximately 40% had it.

Measured with immunoSEQ multiplex PCR; TCRdb has only the in-frame clones, and not every one. The table includes around 140,000 clones, roughly 91% detected once. Regarding the study as a whole: The study did not work out the antigen specificity of the expanded peripheral T cells.

There are 11 residues in the CDR3. The germline CDR1 and CDR2 sequences are MNHEY and SVGAGI. Between the trimmed V and J ends, which lost 5 bases and 9 bases, there was a span of 11 bases. This chain connects TRBV6-5 to TRBJ2-7; D possibly uses TRBD1 or TRBD2 (5 bases each). Sequences were derived from CD4+ or CD8+ T cells sorted from blood, sampled in a trial of the OX40 agonist ivuxolimab. The sequence derives from an adult with an advanced solid tumor such as melanoma, head and neck, liver or kidney cancer. The CDR3 nucleotides read TGTGCCAGCAGTCCGGGACGGACGCAGTACTTC. Translating it yields CASSPGRTQYF.